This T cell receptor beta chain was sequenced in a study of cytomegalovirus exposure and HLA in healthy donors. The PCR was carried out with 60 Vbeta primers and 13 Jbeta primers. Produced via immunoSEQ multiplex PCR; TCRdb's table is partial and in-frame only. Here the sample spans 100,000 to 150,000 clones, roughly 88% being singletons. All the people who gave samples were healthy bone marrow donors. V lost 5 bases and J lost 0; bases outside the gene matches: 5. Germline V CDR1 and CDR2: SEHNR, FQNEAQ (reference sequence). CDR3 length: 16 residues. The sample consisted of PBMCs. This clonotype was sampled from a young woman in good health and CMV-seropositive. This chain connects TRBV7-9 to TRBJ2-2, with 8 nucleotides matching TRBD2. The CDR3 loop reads CASSTIAGPNTGELFF. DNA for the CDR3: TGTGCCAGCAGCACAATAGCGGGGCCGAACACCGGGGAGCTGTTTTTT.